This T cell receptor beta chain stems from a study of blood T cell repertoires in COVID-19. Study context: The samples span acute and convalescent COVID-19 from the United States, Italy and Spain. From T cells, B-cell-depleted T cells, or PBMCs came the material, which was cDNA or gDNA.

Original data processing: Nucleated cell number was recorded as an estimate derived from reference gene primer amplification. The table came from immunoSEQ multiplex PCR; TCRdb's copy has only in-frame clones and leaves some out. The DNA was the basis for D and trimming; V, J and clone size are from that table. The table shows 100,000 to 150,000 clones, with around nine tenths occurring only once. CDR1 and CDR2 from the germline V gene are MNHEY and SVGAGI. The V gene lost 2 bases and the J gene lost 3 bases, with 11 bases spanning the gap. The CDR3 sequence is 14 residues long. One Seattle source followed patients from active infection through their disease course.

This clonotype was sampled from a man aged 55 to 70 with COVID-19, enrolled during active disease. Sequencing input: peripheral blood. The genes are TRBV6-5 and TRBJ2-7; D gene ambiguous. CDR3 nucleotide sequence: TGTGCCAGCAGTTACGCAGTATCGGGCTACGAGCAGTACTTC. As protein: CASSYAVSGYEQYF.